Following are 27 T cell receptor beta chains from one sample sequenced in a study of identical twins. A single record per CDR3 protein comes from TCRdb applying MiXCR to the 5' RACE reads. The table includes some 250,000 distinct CDR3 sequences, around 6.5% detected once. This sample also appeared in a second study, on T cells expressing NK-cell markers.

Specimen: CD8+ T cells sorted from blood. These receptors originate from a woman aged 18-29 years in good health.

This clonotype was seen more than once but under ten times. The chain combines TRBV15 with TRBJ2-7; the match to TRBD1 covers 9 bases. With 5 bases clipped from V and 1 base from J, the junction kept 3 bases outside the gene matches. The CDR3 extends over 14 amino acids. Germline values: CDR1 LNHNV, CDR2 YYDKDF (reference sequence). DNA of the CDR3: TGTGCCACCAGCCACGGGACAGGGTCCTACGAGCAGTACTTC. It specifies CATSHGTGSYEQYF. Variable domain in full (rest from reference TRBV15 and TRBJ2-7): DAMVIQNPRYQVTQFGKPVTLSCSQTLNHNVMYWYQQKSSQAPKLLFHYYDKDFNNEADTPDNFQSRRPNTSFCFLDIRSPGLGDTAMYLCATSHGTGSYEQYFGPGTRLTVT.

This clonotype was picked up many times. The chain employs TRBV18 and TRBJ2-7; 9 bases line up with TRBD1. The trim removed 3 bases at V and 5 bases at J, leaving 8 bases unmatched. Germline-derived CDR1 and CDR2 are KGHSH and LQKENI. CDR3 length: 15 residues. The CDR3 region is CASSPRGQGVDEQYF. The CDR3 coding sequence is TGTGCCAGCTCACCCCGGGGACAGGGTGTGGACGAGCAGTACTTC.

This chain links TRBV7-9 with TRBJ1-4, with 10 nucleotides matching TRBD1. CDR3 length: 15 residues. The V gene's germline CDR1 is SEHNR and CDR2 FQNEAQ (reference sequence). With V trimmed by 4 bases and J by 6 bases, 5 bases remained unmatched. The CDR3 DNA sequence: TGTGCCAGCAGCTCGGCCGGGACAGGGGATGAAAAACTGTTTTTT. Translation gives CASSSAGTGDEKLFF.

This clonotype has a handful of counts. V usage is TRBV2 and J usage is TRBJ1-2, with D maybe TRBD1 (5 bases). Germline CDR1 SNHLY, CDR2 FYNNEI. The CDR3 contains 12 residues. The V end was cut by 8 bases, the J end by 8 bases, with 15 bases between. The CDR3 DNA reads TGTGCCAGCGGAGGGACGGTCCGAGGCTACACCTTC. Amino acid sequence: CASGGTVRGYTF.

Only a few counts were recorded for this clonotype. This chain connects TRBV11-3 to TRBJ2-1, with 11 positions matching TRBD2. The CDR3 extends over 15 amino acids. CDR1 and CDR2 from the germline V gene are SGHNT and YENEEA. V trimming: 6 bases; J trimming: 8 bases; junction bases outside the gene matches: 9. CDR3 residues: CASSPLAGAEDEQFF. In DNA, the CDR3 is TGTGCCAGCAGTCCACTAGCGGGAGCCGAAGATGAGCAGTTCTTC.

This clonotype occurred once. The gene calls are TRBV7-9 and TRBJ1-2; tentatively, D is TRBD1 (6 bases). This CDR3 spans 14 amino acids. V was pared by 5 bases and J by 4 bases, with 14 bases between. Germline CDR1 SEHNR, CDR2 FQNEAQ (reference sequence). CDR3: CASSQPGHFYGYTF. Here the CDR3 DNA reads TGTGCCAGCAGCCAACCGGGACATTTCTATGGCTACACCTTC.

The chain combines TRBV24-1 with TRBJ2-2; the D is unclear. CDR3 size: 16 residues. Between the trimmed V and J ends, which lost 4 bases and 8 bases, there was a span of 19 bases. CDR1 and CDR2 (germline): KGHDR, SFDVKD. CDR3 region: CATSDSQGNLRGELFF. CDR3 nucleotide sequence: TGTGCCACCAGTGACTCGCAAGGGAATTTGCGTGGGGAGCTGTTTTTT.

The sample holds many counts of this clonotype. The rearrangement joins TRBV3-1 to TRBJ2-1; TRBD2 matches 9 bases. The CDR3 is made up of 17 amino acids. Germline V gene lookup returns CDR1 LGHDT and CDR2 YNNKEL (reference sequence). J gave up 9 bases and V 3 bases, and 15 bases lay outside the gene matches. The CDR3 region has the DNA TGTGCCAGCAGCCAGCAGGTCGCGGGGGGGCCTGGTAGTGAGCAGTTCTTC. It codes for CASSQQVAGGPGSEQFF.

The V and J genes are TRBV7-9 and TRBJ2-1, with 14 positions matching TRBD2. V lost 5 bases to trimming and J lost 7 bases; unmatched junction nucleotides: 7. CDR3 length equals 16 residues. Germline assignment: CDR1 SEHNR and CDR2 FQNEAQ (reference sequence). CDR3 bases: TGTGCCAGCAGCACAACCCGGACTAGCGGGAGGAATGAGCAGTTCTTC. Its translation is CASSTTRTSGRNEQFF.

V gene TRBV5-1 combines with J gene TRBJ1-3; D is uncertain. Germline V lookup: CDR1 SGHRS, CDR2 YFSETQ. V was clipped by 1 base and J by 0 bases, with 8 bases between them. This CDR3 has 15 residues. The CDR3 region is CASSLIGDSGNTIYF. The CDR3, as DNA: TGCGCCAGCAGCTTGATCGGCGACTCTGGAAACACCATATATTTT.

The chain links TRBV3-1 to TRBJ2-6; perhaps TRBD1 as D (5 bases). Germline V lookup: CDR1 LGHDT, CDR2 YNNKEL (reference sequence). This CDR3 region has 17 residues. V lost 1 base, J lost 1 base, and 11 bases lay in between. The CDR3 region is CASSQVKGKSGANVLTF. The CDR3 DNA is TGTGCCAGCAGCCAAGTGAAGGGGAAATCTGGGGCCAACGTCCTGACTTTC.

This clonotype came up a few times. The genes are TRBV11-2 and TRBJ2-1; D possibly corresponds to TRBD2 (6 bases). V lost 5 bases to trimming and J lost 10 bases, with 12 bases between them. The CDR3 loop spans 12 amino acids. Germline lookup yields CDR1 SGHAT and CDR2 FQNNGV. For the CDR3, the DNA is TGTGCCAGCAGCGGCGACGGGGGAGAGCAGTTCTTC. Protein: CASSGDGGEQFF. The complete variable domain, with remaining parts taken from reference TRBV11-2 and TRBJ2-1, reads EAGVAQSPRYKIIEKRQSVAFWCNPISGHATLYWYQQILGQGPKLLIQFQNNGVVDDSQLPKDRFSAERLKGVDSTLKIQPAKLEDSAVYLCASSGDGGEQFFGPGTRLTVL.

This rearrangement joins TRBV7-9 to TRBJ2-7, with TRBD1 matching over 8 bases. The ends lost 1 base at V and 3 bases at J; junction bases unmatched: 11. CDR1 is SEHNR, CDR2 FQNEAQ, per germline (reference sequence). The CDR3 spans 17 residues. This chain's CDR3 is CASSLGGTGTVNYEQYF. Here the CDR3 DNA reads TGTGCCAGCAGCTTAGGGGGGACAGGAACGGTGAACTACGAGCAGTACTTC.

At least ten counts were recorded for this clonotype. The chain couples TRBV10-2 to TRBJ2-2; D gene ambiguous. Germline V CDR1 and CDR2: WSHSY, SAAADI. Trimming left V 8 bases short and J 7 bases short, with 5 bases between. The CDR3 loop spans 10 amino acids. The CDR3: CASWSGELFF. In DNA form, the CDR3 reads TGCGCCAGCTGGAGCGGGGAGCTGTTTTTT.

The chain recombines TRBV5-1 with TRBJ2-7; a weak D match, TRBD1 (6 bases). This CDR3 is 15 amino acids long. From germline, CDR1 is SGHRS and CDR2 YFSETQ. V was clipped by 7 bases and J by 7 bases, with 24 bases between them. DNA for the CDR3: TGCGCCAGCGTCAGAATTGGGACATGGATAGGGGAGCAGTACTTC. Residues: CASVRIGTWIGEQYF.

This clonotype was seen ten or more times. The V and J genes are TRBV7-9 and TRBJ2-2; 10 bases match TRBD2. CDR3 length: 17 amino acids. The germline V gene has CDR1 SEHNR and CDR2 FQNEAQ (reference sequence). V dropped 4 bases and J dropped 2; count of bases not matched to a gene: 7. The CDR3 nucleotides read TGTGCCAGCAGCTCCCCTAGCGGGGGCCTCAACACCGGGGAGCTGTTTTTT. It specifies CASSSPSGGLNTGELFF.

This clonotype has at least ten counts. The chain carries TRBV15 and TRBJ2-1; TRBD2 agrees at 11 bases. The CDR3 totals 14 residues. V dropped 6 bases and J dropped 4; count of bases not matched to a gene: 2. The germline CDR1 and CDR2 sequences are LNHNV and YYDKDF (reference sequence). The CDR3 reads CATRGTSGYNEQFF. Here the CDR3 DNA reads TGTGCCACCAGAGGGACTAGCGGTTACAATGAGCAGTTCTTC.

The table lists this clonotype with many counts. The rearrangement uses TRBV3-1 and TRBJ2-3; the match to TRBD2 covers 8 bases. V lost 2 bases and J lost 3; bases outside the gene matches: 4. Per the germline V gene, CDR1 is LGHDT and CDR2 is YNNKEL (reference sequence). The CDR3 has 15 amino acids. CDR3 nucleotide sequence: TGTGCCAGCAGCCAACGGGGGGGCTGGACAGATACGCAGTATTTT. Residues: CASSQRGGWTDTQYF.

This clonotype was recorded a few times. The chain combines TRBV10-3 with TRBJ2-3, with 7 bases that match TRBD2. The CDR3 runs to 17 residues. Germline V gives CDR1 ENHRY, CDR2 SYGVKD. V lost 5 bases to trimming and J lost 4 bases; unmatched junction nucleotides: 15. The CDR3 reads CAISPSGGRDSADTQYF. CDR3 DNA: TGTGCCATCAGTCCCTCGGGAGGACGGGATTCCGCAGATACGCAGTATTTT.

In its sample, this clonotype was seen many times. The rearrangement links TRBV5-6 to TRBJ2-2; TRBD2 might be the D (5 bases). V dropped 0 bases and J dropped 4 bases, with 10 bases sitting between them. The CDR3 is 15 amino acids. Germline V CDR1 and CDR2: SGHDT, YYEEEE. In nucleotides, the CDR3 is TGTGCCAGCAGCTTGGAACTAGATATCACCGGGGAGCTGTTTTTT. As protein: CASSLELDITGELFF.

The gene calls are TRBV7-9 and TRBJ1-2, with TRBD1 matching 7 bases. Germline V gene lookup returns CDR1 SEHNR and CDR2 FQNEAQ (reference sequence). The CDR3 covers 13 residues. Trimming at V came to 5 bases and at J to 8 bases, leaving 8 bases not matched to a gene. The CDR3 DNA sequence: TGTGCCAGCAGCCCCGACAGGGCGGGAGGCTACACCTTC. It is translated as CASSPDRAGGYTF.

The chain combines TRBV5-5 with TRBJ2-1; 9 nucleotides line up with TRBD1. Germline V gene data show CDR1 as SGHKS and CDR2 as YYEKEE (reference sequence). The CDR3 length is 13 residues. Trimming removed 9 bases from V and 9 bases from J; junction bases left unmatched: 10. The chain's CDR3 is CAMSPGGQGEQFF. CDR3 nucleotides: TGTGCCATGAGCCCCGGGGGACAGGGTGAGCAGTTCTTC. Full variable domain (missing parts from reference TRBV5-5 and TRBJ2-1): DAGVTQSPTHLIKTRGQQVTLRCSPISGHKSVSWYQQVLGQGPQFIFQYYEKEERGRGNFPDRFSARQFPNYSSELNVNALLLGDSALYLCAMSPGGQGEQFFGPGTRLTVL.

This clonotype was observed a handful of times. The rearrangement links TRBV4-3 to TRBJ2-3; D uncertain. Germline CDR1 is LGHNA and CDR2 is YSLEER. V shed 2 bases and J shed 2 bases, with 14 bases lying between them. The CDR3 covers 16 residues. The CDR3, as DNA: TGCGCCAGCAGCCAATTGGCCGTCGCTTCCACAGATACGCAGTATTTT. This translates into CASSQLAVASTDTQYF.

In its sample, this clonotype was seen a few times. The rearrangement joins TRBV5-5 to TRBJ1-5, with D unresolved. This CDR3 comprises 14 residues. Germline loops: CDR1 SGHKS, CDR2 YYEKEE (reference sequence). With 0 bases removed from V and 5 bases from J, the gap between germline ends came to 9 bases. The CDR3 DNA is TGTGCCAGCAGCTTGGGTTCAGACTATCAGCCCCAGCATTTT. This gives the protein CASSLGSDYQPQHF.

This clonotype was observed a few times. The V gene is TRBV11-2, the J gene TRBJ2-4; TRBD2 matches at 9 bases. There are 19 residues in the CDR3. V lost 3 bases, J lost 0 bases, and 12 bases stayed unmatched. Germline-derived CDR1 and CDR2 are SGHAT and FQNNGV. The CDR3 nucleotides are TGTGCCAGCAGCTTCCCGCGGGAGGGCGGGGGCTTAGCCAAAAACATTCAGTACTTC. Translated, it gives CASSFPREGGGLAKNIQYF.

This clonotype was counted a few times. For the CDR3, the DNA is TGTGCCATCAGCTCAGAAGCAGGGGGCACAGATACGCAGTATTTT. Protein: CAISSEAGGTDTQYF. The rearrangement uses TRBV10-3 and TRBJ2-3, with D maybe TRBD1 (6 bases). Germline V gene sequence: CDR1 ENHRY, CDR2 SYGVKD. Trimming took off 6 bases at V and 1 base at J, with 14 bases between the two ends. The CDR3 sequence is 15 residues long.

This clonotype was recorded a few times. The gene calls are TRBV21-1 and TRBJ1-5. TRBV21-1 is listed as a pseudogene. The CDR3 runs to 13 residues. The CDR3 sequence: CASFVRGHQPQHF. The CDR3 DNA sequence: TGTGCCAGCTTCGTGCGGGGCCATCAGCCCCAGCATTTT.